This T cell receptor beta chain was captured by sequencing in a study of cytomegalovirus exposure and HLA in healthy donors. Study information: Earlier results showed roughly 120 million unique TCR beta sequences derived from approximately 180 million T cells.

The study's findings and limits: Later work found most CMV-associated TCR beta chains apparently HLA-restricted. There were over 150 TCR beta chains listed as cytomegalovirus-associated. In an earlier analysis, in approximately 570 donors, most V segments appeared productive either ~90% or ~30% of the time.

The PCR employed 60 Vbeta primers together with 13 Jbeta primers. Some clones are missing from TCRdb's copy, which holds only in-frame ones; the method was immunoSEQ multiplex PCR. The sample consists of about 130,000 clones, roughly 85% of them appearing once. For this clone: The antigen remains unidentified.

V shed 5 bases and J shed 0 bases, with 13 bases lying between them. Germline CDR1 reads PRHDT; CDR2 reads FYEKMQ (reference sequence). CDR3 length equals 15 residues. The sequence was obtained from a woman aged 40-49 years in good health and CMV-seropositive. The gene calls are TRBV13 and TRBJ1-1; D may be TRBD1 (5 bases). The specimen was PBMCs. For the CDR3, the DNA is TGTGCCAGCAGCACCCGGACAATCATGAACACTGAAGCTTTCTTT. It codes for CASSTRTIMNTEAFF.